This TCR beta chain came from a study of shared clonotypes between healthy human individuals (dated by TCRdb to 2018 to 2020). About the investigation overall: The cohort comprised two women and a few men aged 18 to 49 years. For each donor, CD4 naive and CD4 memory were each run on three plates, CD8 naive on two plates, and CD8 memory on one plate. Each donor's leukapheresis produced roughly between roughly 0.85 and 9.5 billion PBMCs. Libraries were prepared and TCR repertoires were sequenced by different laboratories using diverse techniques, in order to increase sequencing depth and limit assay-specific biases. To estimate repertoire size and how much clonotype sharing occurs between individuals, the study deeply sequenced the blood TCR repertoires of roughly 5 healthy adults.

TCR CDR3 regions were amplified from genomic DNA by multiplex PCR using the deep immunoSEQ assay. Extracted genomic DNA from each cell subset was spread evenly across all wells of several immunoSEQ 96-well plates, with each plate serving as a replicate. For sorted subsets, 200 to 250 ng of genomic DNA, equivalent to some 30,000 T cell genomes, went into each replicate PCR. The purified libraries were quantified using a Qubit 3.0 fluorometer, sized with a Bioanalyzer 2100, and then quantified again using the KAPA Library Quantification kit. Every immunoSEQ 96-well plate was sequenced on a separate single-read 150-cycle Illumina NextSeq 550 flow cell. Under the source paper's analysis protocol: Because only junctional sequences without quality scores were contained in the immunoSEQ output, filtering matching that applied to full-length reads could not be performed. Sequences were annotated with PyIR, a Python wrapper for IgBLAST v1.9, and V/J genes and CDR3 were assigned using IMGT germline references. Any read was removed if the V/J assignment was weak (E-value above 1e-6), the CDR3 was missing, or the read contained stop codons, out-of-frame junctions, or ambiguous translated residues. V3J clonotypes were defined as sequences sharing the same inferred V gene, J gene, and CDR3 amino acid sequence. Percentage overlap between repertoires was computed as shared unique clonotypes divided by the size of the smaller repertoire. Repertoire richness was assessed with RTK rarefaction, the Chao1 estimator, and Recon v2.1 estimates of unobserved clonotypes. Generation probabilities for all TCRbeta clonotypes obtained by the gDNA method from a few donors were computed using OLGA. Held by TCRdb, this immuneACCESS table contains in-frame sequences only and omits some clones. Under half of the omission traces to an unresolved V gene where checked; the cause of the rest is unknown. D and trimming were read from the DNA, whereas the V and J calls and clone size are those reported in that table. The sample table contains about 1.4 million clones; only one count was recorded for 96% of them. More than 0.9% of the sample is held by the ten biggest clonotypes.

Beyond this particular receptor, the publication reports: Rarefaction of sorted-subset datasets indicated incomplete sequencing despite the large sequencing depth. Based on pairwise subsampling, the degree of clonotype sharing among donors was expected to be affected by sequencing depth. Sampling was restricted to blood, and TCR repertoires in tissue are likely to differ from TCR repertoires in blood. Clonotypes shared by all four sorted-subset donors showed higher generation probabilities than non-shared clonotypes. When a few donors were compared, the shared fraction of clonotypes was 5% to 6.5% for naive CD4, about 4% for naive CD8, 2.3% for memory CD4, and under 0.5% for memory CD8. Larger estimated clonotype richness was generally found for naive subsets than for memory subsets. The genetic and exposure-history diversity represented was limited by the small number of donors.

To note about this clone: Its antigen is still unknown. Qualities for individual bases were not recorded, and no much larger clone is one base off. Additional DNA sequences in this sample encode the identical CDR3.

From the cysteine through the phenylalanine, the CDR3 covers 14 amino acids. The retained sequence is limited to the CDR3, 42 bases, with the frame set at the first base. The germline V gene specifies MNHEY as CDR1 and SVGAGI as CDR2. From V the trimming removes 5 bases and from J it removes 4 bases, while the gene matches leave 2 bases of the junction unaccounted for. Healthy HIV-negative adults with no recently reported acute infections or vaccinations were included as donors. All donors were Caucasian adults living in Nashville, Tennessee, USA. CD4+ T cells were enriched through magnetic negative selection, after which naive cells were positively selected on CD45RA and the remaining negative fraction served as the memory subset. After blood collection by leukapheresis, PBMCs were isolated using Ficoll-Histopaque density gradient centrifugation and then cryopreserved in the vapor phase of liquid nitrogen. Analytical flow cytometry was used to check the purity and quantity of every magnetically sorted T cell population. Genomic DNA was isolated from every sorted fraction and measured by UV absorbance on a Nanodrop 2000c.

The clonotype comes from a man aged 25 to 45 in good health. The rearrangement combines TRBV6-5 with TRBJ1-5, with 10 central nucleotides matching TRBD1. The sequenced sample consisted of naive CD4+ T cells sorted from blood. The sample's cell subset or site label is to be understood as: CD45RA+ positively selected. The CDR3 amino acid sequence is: CASSRTGGNQPQHF. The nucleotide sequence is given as TGTGCCAGCAGTAGGACAGGGGGAAATCAGCCCCAGCATTTT.